A single sample gave rise to the 26 T cell receptor beta chains below, sequenced in a study of type 1 and type 2 diabetes patients. Amplification started from genomic DNA. A primer set of 30 forward and 13 reverse primers amplified the CDR3. From the multiplex PCR reads, TCRdb called clonotypes with MiXCR, one entry per CDR3 protein. Here the sample spans about 250,000 distinct CDR3 sequences, roughly 44% being singletons. Sequenced: peripheral blood mononuclear cells (PBMCs). The receptors derive from a man between 18 and 29 years old with type 2 diabetes.

The table lists this clonotype with many counts. The chain combines TRBV7-2 with TRBJ2-5, with D possibly matching TRBD1 (5 bases). Trimming pared 3 bases from V and 3 bases from J, leaving 5 bases between. Germline-derived CDR1 and CDR2 are SGHTA and FQGNSA. The CDR3 runs to 12 residues. For the CDR3, the DNA is TGTGCCAGCAGCTTGACAGAAGAGACCCAGTACTTC. Its protein product is CASSLTEETQYF. The variable domain in full, completed from reference TRBV7-2 and TRBJ2-5, reads GAGVSQSPSNKVTEKGKDVELRCDPISGHTALYWYRQSLGQGLEFLIYFQGNSAPDKSGLPSDRFSAERTGGSVSTLTIQRTQQEDSAVYLCASSLTEETQYFGPGTRLLVL.

This sequence joins TRBV4-2 and TRBJ2-7; a weak D match, TRBD1 (6 bases). V shed 1 base and J shed 3 bases, with 10 bases lying between them. The CDR3 is 14 residues long. Germline V gene sequence: CDR1 LGHNA, CDR2 YNFKEQ. CDR3 coding DNA: TGTGCCAGCAGCCAAGGACAGGCCCTCTACGAGCAGTACTTC. Amino acid sequence: CASSQGQALYEQYF.

The chain links TRBV10-3 to TRBJ2-7, with 12 positions matching TRBD2. Near its end, the DNA agrees better with TRBJ2-1, so the J call may be wrong. The CDR3 is 18 amino acids. CDR1 is ENHRY and CDR2 is SYGVKD in the germline V gene. The CDR3 nucleotides read TGTGCCATCAGGGCATACGGGACTAGCGGGTTTCGACCCTACGAGCAGTTCTTC. Amino acids: CAIRAYGTSGFRPYEQFF.

V is TRBV20-1 and J is TRBJ2-7; TRBD2 matches at 8 bases. The CDR3 sequence is 14 residues long. The germline V gene has CDR1 DFQATT and CDR2 SNEGSKA (reference sequence). The CDR3 sequence: CSSSPTGGPNEQYF. The CDR3 nucleotides are TGCAGCAGTTCCCCAACGGGAGGGCCGAACGAGCAGTACTTC.

This clonotype was counted only a few times. The V and J genes are TRBV6-6 and TRBJ2-2; TRBD2 is a possible D gene (5 bases). V lost 5 bases and J lost 1, with 11 bases in between. The CDR3 length is 15 residues. Germline CDR1 reads MNHNY; CDR2 reads SVGAGI (reference sequence). The CDR3 coding sequence is TGTGCCAGCAGTACCGGCGGGCTGAACACCGGGGAGCTGTTTTTT. Translating it yields CASSTGGLNTGELFF.

This clonotype has only a few counts. J is TRBJ2-1 and V is TRBV27; 7 bases line up with TRBD2. Germline loops: CDR1 MNHEY, CDR2 SMNVEV (reference sequence). Germline trimming cut 7 bases from V and 12 bases from J; bases unmatched to any gene: 12. The CDR3 sequence is 13 residues long. The CDR3: CASTSSLADAQFF. The CDR3 nucleotides are TGTGCCAGCACCAGTTCTCTAGCGGATGCGCAGTTCTTC.

This clonotype has a handful of counts. J is TRBJ1-2 and V is TRBV5-5, with D perhaps matching TRBD1 (5 bases). Trimming left V 4 bases short and J 0 bases short, with 16 bases between. CDR1 and CDR2 from the germline V gene are SGHKS and YYEKEE (reference sequence). The CDR3 is 16 residues long. The CDR3: CASSHQWTQTNYGYTF. In nucleotides, the CDR3 is TGTGCCAGCAGCCATCAATGGACACAAACTAACTATGGCTACACCTTC.

V usage is TRBV25-1 and J usage is TRBJ1-4, with D hard to call. The CDR3 runs to 12 residues. The V end was cut by 5 bases, the J end by 5 bases, with 6 bases between. Germline CDR1 and CDR2: MGHDK and SYGVNS. The DNA for the CDR3 is TGTGCCAGCAGTTTGGGGAATGAAAAACTGTTTTTT. Translation: CASSLGNEKLFF.

Only a few counts were recorded for this clonotype. The genes are TRBV12-3 or TRBV12-4 and TRBJ2-7, with D possibly being TRBD2 (6 bases). This CDR3 comprises 12 residues. Trimming cost V 6 bases and J 7 bases, with 13 bases left between them. The CDR3, as DNA: TGTGCCAGCAGCGGGGGATTTGAGGAGCAGTACTTC. It translates to CASSGGFEEQYF.

This clonotype was observed a handful of times. The chain joins TRBV11-2 to TRBJ1-4; D call uncertain. V shed 3 bases and J shed 1 base, with 12 bases lying between them. The CDR3 has 16 residues. Germline V gene lookup returns CDR1 SGHAT and CDR2 FQNNGV. The chain's CDR3 is CASSLGRERTNEKLFF. The CDR3 nucleotides read TGTGCCAGCAGCTTGGGGAGGGAGAGAACTAATGAAAAACTGTTTTTT.

The chain recombines TRBV12-3 or TRBV12-4 with TRBJ2-5; 7 positions match TRBD1. The V segment lost 3 bases and the J segment 4 bases; nucleotides outside the gene matches: 5. The CDR3 length is 14 residues. As DNA, the CDR3 is TGTGCCAGCAGTTTCTCTACAGGGGTAGAGACCCAGTACTTC. Residues: CASSFSTGVETQYF.

V is TRBV15 and J is TRBJ1-1, with a possible D match to TRBD1 (5 bases). The CDR3 extends over 15 amino acids. V lost 0 bases and J lost 1, with 9 bases in between. The V gene's germline CDR1 is LNHNV and CDR2 YYDKDF (reference sequence). The CDR3 region has the DNA TGTGCCACCAGCAGAGACAGGGTAAAGAACACTGAAGCTTTCTTT. The encoded protein is CATSRDRVKNTEAFF.

This clonotype was seen a handful of times. The V and J genes are TRBV12-3 or TRBV12-4 and TRBJ1-2; possibly TRBD1 for D (5 bases). This CDR3 has 14 amino acids. Trimming cost V 6 bases and J 7 bases, with 18 bases left between them. The CDR3 DNA sequence: TGTGCCAGCAGCCCGACGAGGGGTGTGGGTGGCTACACCTTC. Its translation: CASSPTRGVGGYTF.

The V call is TRBV20-1, the J call TRBJ2-3; 7 bases are shared with TRBD2. The germline gives CDR1 DFQATT, CDR2 SNEGSKA (reference sequence). The CDR3 runs 16 residues. V lost 5 bases to trimming and J lost 0 bases; unmatched junction nucleotides: 11. The CDR3 spells CSAPSGSGTSTDTQYF. CDR3 nucleotide sequence: TGCAGTGCTCCTTCGGGGAGCGGGACTAGCACAGATACGCAGTATTTT.

This clonotype was recorded many times. The V gene is TRBV7-8, the J gene TRBJ2-5; D could derive from TRBD1 or TRBD2 (5 bases each). Trimming shortened V by 0 bases and J by 0 bases, and 8 bases separated the two germline ends. CDR1 and CDR2 from the germline V gene are SGHVS and FQNEAQ. The CDR3 runs to 15 residues. The CDR3 DNA follows: TGTGCCAGCAGCTTAGCGGGGACCAACCAAGAGACCCAGTACTTC. This gives the protein CASSLAGTNQETQYF. Variable domain in full (rest from reference TRBV7-8 and TRBJ2-5): GAGVSQSPRYKVAKRGQDVALRCDPISGHVSLFWYQQALGQGPEFLTYFQNEAQLDKSGLPSDRFFAERPEGSVSTLKIQRTQQEDSAVYLCASSLAGTNQETQYFGPGTRLLVL.

This chain joins TRBV19 and TRBJ1-4, with D perhaps TRBD1 (5 bases). Per germline, CDR1 LNHDA and CDR2 SQIVND (reference sequence). This CDR3 region has 13 residues. Trimming took off 5 bases at V and 6 bases at J, with 10 bases between the two ends. Here the CDR3 reads CASSFSRDEKLFF. The CDR3 coding sequence is TGTGCCAGTAGTTTTAGCAGGGATGAAAAACTGTTTTTT.

The CDR3 bases are TGTGCCAGCAGTGAACCGAAGACGAGCTACGAGCAGTACTTC. Its translation: CASSEPKTSYEQYF. This chain joins TRBV25-1 and TRBJ2-7; no clear D gene. V lost 2 bases and J 3 bases, leaving 11 bases between the germline ends. Germline V gene lookup returns CDR1 MGHDK and CDR2 SYGVNS. The CDR3 consists of 14 residues.

This clonotype was seen only a few times. The rearrangement uses TRBV30 and TRBJ1-1; TRBD1 might be the D (6 bases). Trimming shortened V by 0 bases and J by 4 bases, and 12 bases separated the two germline ends. CDR3 length: 14 amino acids. Germline loops: CDR1 GTSNPN, CDR2 SVGIG (reference sequence). In DNA, the CDR3 is TGTGCCTGGAGTGTATGGGGGGCTGGCACTGAAGCTTTCTTT. This translates into CAWSVWGAGTEAFF. The whole variable domain, filled in from reference TRBV30 and TRBJ1-1, reads SQTIHQWPATLVQPVGSPLSLECTVEGTSNPNLYWYRQAAGRGLQLLFYSVGIGQISSEVPQNLSASRPQDRQFILSSKKLLLSDSGFYLCAWSVWGAGTEAFFGQGTRLTVV.

This clonotype came up a few times. Here the CDR3 reads CASSMSWAVLAKNIQYF. CDR3 nucleotides: TGTGCCAGTAGTATGAGTTGGGCGGTCCTAGCCAAAAACATTCAGTACTTC. The rearrangement uses TRBV19 and TRBJ2-4, with unresolved D. V lost 3 bases and J 0 bases, leaving 15 bases between the germline ends. The germline gives CDR1 LNHDA, CDR2 SQIVND (reference sequence). This CDR3 region has 17 residues.

This clonotype occurred a few times. CDR3 sequence reads: CASSPTSGAAYEQYF. The DNA of the CDR3 is TGTGCCAGCAGCCCAACCTCGGGCGCAGCCTACGAGCAGTACTTC. This chain connects TRBV7-3 to TRBJ2-7; D is undetermined. CDR1 and CDR2 (germline): SGHTA, FQGTGA. V was shortened by 5 bases and J by 2 bases, with 16 bases between the two germline ends. This CDR3 has 15 residues.

V is TRBV30 and J is TRBJ1-5, with 8 bases lining up with TRBD1. The CDR3 spans 14 residues. CDR1 and CDR2 from the germline V gene are GTSNPN and SVGIG (reference sequence). Trimming cost V 3 bases and J 5 bases; bases outside gene matches: 6. CDR3 amino acids: CAWSATGEYQPQHF. The CDR3 DNA reads as TGTGCCTGGAGCGCGACAGGGGAATATCAGCCCCAGCATTTT.

The chain combines TRBV6-6 with TRBJ2-7; D not resolved. Per germline, CDR1 MNHNY and CDR2 SVGAGI (reference sequence). The CDR3 contains 14 residues. Trimming removed 2 bases at V and 2 bases at J, with 10 bases between. CDR3 DNA: TGTGCCAGCAGTTACGATGCGCTGACCTACGAGCAGTACTTC. It encodes CASSYDALTYEQYF.

With regard to this clonotype: One end of the junction is discordant with germline, which a read error may explain. This sequence joins TRBV19 and TRBJ1-4, with 7 bases fitting TRBD1. The CDR3 length is 15 residues. The germline V gene encodes CDR1 LNHDA and CDR2 SQIVND (reference sequence). The CDR3 region has the DNA TGTGCCAGTAGTATACCGGGACAGTTCAATGAAGAACTGTTTTTT. Protein sequence: CASSIPGQFNEELFF.

This sequence joins TRBV28 and TRBJ1-5; D unclear. The CDR3 has 18 amino acids. CDR1 MDHEN and CDR2 SYDVKM come from the germline V gene. Trimming took 1 base from V and 6 from J, leaving 22 bases between them. The CDR3 sequence is CASSLLSHLGHPSQPQHF. As DNA, the CDR3 is TGTGCCAGCAGTTTATTGTCCCACCTGGGCCATCCCTCTCAGCCCCAGCATTTT.

The rearrangement links TRBV15 to TRBJ1-4; D perhaps matches TRBD1 (5 bases). Per germline, CDR1 LNHNV and CDR2 YYDKDF (reference sequence). With 0 bases removed from V and 8 bases from J, the gap between germline ends came to 10 bases. CDR3 length equals 14 residues. CDR3 sequence reads: CATSRDRDYEKLFF. CDR3 coding DNA: TGTGCCACCAGCAGAGATCGGGACTACGAAAAACTGTTTTTT.

The genes are TRBV12-3 or TRBV12-4 and TRBJ1-4, with D unclear. V was pared by 6 bases and J by 7 bases, with 15 bases between. This CDR3 is 14 amino acids long. CDR3 loop: CASSPRREGEKLFF. CDR3 sequence (DNA): TGTGCCAGCAGCCCACGACGGGAGGGTGAAAAACTGTTTTTT.